This TCR beta chain was recorded in a study of CD8 T cells in Susac syndrome. Study-wide background: Blood was drawn from Susac syndrome patients while they were therapy-naive, on corticosteroids, or on intravenous immunoglobulin alone. The study's findings and limits: Only a relatively small number of individuals were included in the TCR sequencing and HLA analysis.

Random hexamers were used to reverse transcribe the RNA input (about 0.45 to 1 ug). Amplification of the TCR beta CDR3 was carried out by immunoSEQ multiplex PCR, which spanned a total of 54 Vbeta and 13 Jbeta segments. TCRdb reprocessed the immunoSEQ multiplex PCR reads via MiXCR and lists one record per CDR3 protein. The data hold approximately 77,000 distinct CDR3 sequences, with just over 90% observed a single time. In the case of this clonotype: What it binds is not known.

Source material: CD4+ T cells from PBMCs. The sequence came from a human donor with Susac syndrome.

The CDR3 bases are TGTGCCAGCAGGAGGACAGCTGCGAACACCGGGGAGCTGTTTTTT. Protein sequence: CASRRTAANTGELFF. The rearrangement links TRBV2 to TRBJ2-2; D may be TRBD1 (6 bases). The V gene's germline CDR1 is SNHLY and CDR2 FYNNEI. CDR3 length: 15 amino acids. V was clipped by 6 bases and J by 0 bases, with 11 bases between them.